Listed here are 10 T cell receptor beta chains from one sample, sequenced in a study of response to subunit inactivated influenza vaccine. TCRdb re-derived calls from the RT-PCR reads in MiXCR, one entry per CDR3 protein. Of 500,000 to 700,000 distinct CDR3 sequences in the sample, roughly 23% are singletons; the top ten hold around 2.8%. In addition, the sample was reused for a study of T cells expressing NK-cell markers. That source adds: Synthesis of TCR beta cDNA relied on 5'RACE template switching carrying UMIs.

Sample: CD4+ T cells sorted from PBMCs, taken roughly 12 days after vaccination. The receptor source for this set is a man in his forties or fifties who received an inactivated influenza vaccine.

V usage is TRBV5-1 and J usage is TRBJ2-7; D might be TRBD1 (6 bases). Germline CDR1 SGHRS, CDR2 YFSETQ. This CDR3 spans 16 amino acids. Trimming stripped 3 bases from V and 0 bases from J, with 16 bases between. DNA for the CDR3: TGCGCCAGCAGCTCTCGGCCAGGGGCTAGCTCCTACGAGCAGTACTTC. Its protein product is CASSSRPGASSYEQYF.

The chain is built from TRBV11-1 and TRBJ1-3, with D tentatively TRBD1 (6 bases). The CDR3 extends over 16 amino acids. V was pared by 5 bases and J by 4 bases, with 18 bases between. Germline CDR1 reads SGHAT; CDR2 reads FQDESV (reference sequence). CDR3 loop: CASSRQTGPIGNTIYF. CDR3 DNA: TGTGCCAGCAGCCGACAGACAGGCCCGATCGGAAACACCATATATTTT.

As for this clonotype: Possible read error: a much larger clone is one base away. The V call is TRBV29-1, the J call TRBJ1-1; D possibly corresponds to TRBD1 (5 bases). V was pared by 4 bases and J by 7 bases, with 10 bases between. The CDR3 loop spans 11 amino acids. Germline lookup yields CDR1 SQVTM and CDR2 ANQGSEA. The CDR3 coding sequence is TGCAGCGTTGGTAGCGGGGGTGAAGCTTTCTTT. Translating it yields CSVGSGGEAFF.

This clonotype showed up just a few times. The V and J genes are TRBV7-2 and TRBJ2-7; 9 nucleotides line up with TRBD2. Germline loops: CDR1 SGHTA, CDR2 FQGNSA. The CDR3 sequence is 14 residues long. Trimming took 5 bases from V and 2 from J; bases not matched to a gene: 4. The CDR3 loop is CASSMGLAAYEQYF. The CDR3, as DNA: TGTGCCAGCAGCATGGGACTAGCAGCCTACGAGCAGTACTTC.

The chain couples TRBV7-9 to TRBJ2-3; D possibly uses TRBD1 or TRBD2 (5 bases each). This CDR3 has 16 amino acids. Looked up from germline, CDR1 is SEHNR and CDR2 is FQNEAQ (reference sequence). V lost 2 bases, J lost 1 base, and 13 bases lay in between. The CDR3 DNA sequence: TGTGCCAGCAGCTTATTTCCGGGACCAGGCACAGATACGCAGTATTTT. Amino acids: CASSLFPGPGTDTQYF. The full variable domain, completed using reference TRBV7-9 and TRBJ2-3, is DTGVSQNPRHKITKRGQNVTFRCDPISEHNRLYWYRQTLGQGPEFLTYFQNEAQLEKSRLLSDRFSAERPKGSFSTLEIQRTEQGDSAMYLCASSLFPGPGTDTQYFGPGTRLTVL.

The chain combines TRBV4-1 with TRBJ2-5; unclear D gene. This CDR3 has 15 amino acids. V lost 1 base and J 5 bases, leaving 14 bases between the germline ends. Germline assignment: CDR1 MGHRA and CDR2 YSYEKL. CDR3 sequence: CASSQGPQTRETQYF. The CDR3 bases are TGCGCCAGCAGCCAAGGTCCGCAGACCCGGGAGACCCAGTACTTC.

The chain employs TRBV20-1 and TRBJ2-1, with D possibly being TRBD2 (6 bases). CDR1 and CDR2 from the germline V gene are DFQATT and SNEGSKA (reference sequence). The CDR3 totals 15 residues. Trimming cost V 6 bases and J 1 base, with 16 bases left between them. The CDR3 loop reads CSAGGGTFSYNEQFF. CDR3 nucleotides: TGCAGTGCCGGCGGAGGGACCTTTTCCTACAATGAGCAGTTCTTC.

The rearrangement uses TRBV20-1 and TRBJ1-5; D is uncertain. Germline CDR1 reads DFQATT; CDR2 reads SNEGSKA (reference sequence). The V end lost 4 bases, the J end lost 4 bases, and 2 bases lay between the germline ends. The CDR3 is 10 amino acids. The CDR3 bases are TGCAGTGCTATAAATCAGCCCCAGCATTTT. Protein product: CSAINQPQHF.

The rearrangement joins TRBV4-1 to TRBJ1-4, with a weak D call TRBD1 (5 bases). V gave up 7 bases and J gave up 5 bases, with 14 bases separating them. The length of the CDR3 is 14 residues. From germline, CDR1 is MGHRA and CDR2 YSYEKL. The CDR3 protein is CASTPPGGNEKLFF. The CDR3 DNA sequence: TGCGCCAGCACCCCCCCCGGGGGGAATGAAAAACTGTTTTTT.

This clonotype has at least ten counts. The chain recombines TRBV14 with TRBJ2-7, with TRBD1 identical over 7 bases. CDR3 length equals 15 residues. Germline lookup yields CDR1 SGHDN and CDR2 FVKESK. Trimming cost V 1 base and J 2 bases; bases outside gene matches: 5. The DNA for the CDR3 is TGTGCCAGCAGCCAAGGGGGGACAGTGGCCTACGAGCAGTACTTC. Amino acid sequence: CASSQGGTVAYEQYF.